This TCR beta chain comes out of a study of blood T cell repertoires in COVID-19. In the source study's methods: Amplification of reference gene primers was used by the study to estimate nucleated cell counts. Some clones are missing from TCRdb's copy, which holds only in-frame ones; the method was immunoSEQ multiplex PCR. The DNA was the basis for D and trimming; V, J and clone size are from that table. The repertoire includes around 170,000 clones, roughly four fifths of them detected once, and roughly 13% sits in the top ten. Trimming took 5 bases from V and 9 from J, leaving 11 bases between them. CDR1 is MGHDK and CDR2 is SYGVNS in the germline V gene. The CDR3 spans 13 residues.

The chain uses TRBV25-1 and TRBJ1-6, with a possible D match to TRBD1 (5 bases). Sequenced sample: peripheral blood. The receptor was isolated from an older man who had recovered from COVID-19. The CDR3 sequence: CASSQQDSSPLHF. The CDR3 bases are TGTGCCAGCAGTCAACAGGATAGTTCACCCCTCCACTTT.